The clone carrying this TCR beta chain was counted many times. Its antigen is not known. Preparation of the TCRbeta library used unique molecular identifiers. TCRdb re-analysed the PCR reads in MiXCR, keeping a single row per CDR3 protein. Of about 170,000 distinct CDR3 sequences listed, approximately 10% are singletons. This sample was included in a study of T-cell reconstitution after alpha-beta-depleted transplantation in children. Trimming pared 7 bases from V and 0 bases from J, leaving 10 bases between. Germline CDR1 is SNHLY and CDR2 is FYNNEI. CDR3 size: 14 residues. Broader study findings: Alpha-beta T cells about two months after transplant reportedly derived from several hundred expanded graft clones. High day-60 TCRbeta diversity in some patients came from surviving recipient T cells and thymic progenitors. The authors attributed T-cell counts and diversity one year after transplant mostly to newly produced T cells.

The sequenced sample was PBMCs, obtained before TCRalphabeta/CD19-depleted stem cell transplant. The sequence was obtained from a boy aged 2-15 years with acute myeloid leukemia, due to receive a stem cell transplant. The V and J genes are TRBV2 and TRBJ2-1; D is perhaps TRBD1 (5 bases). The CDR3 coding sequence is TGTGCCAGCATTGGCAGGGCCTCCTACAATGAGCAGTTCTTC. As protein: CASIGRASYNEQFF.